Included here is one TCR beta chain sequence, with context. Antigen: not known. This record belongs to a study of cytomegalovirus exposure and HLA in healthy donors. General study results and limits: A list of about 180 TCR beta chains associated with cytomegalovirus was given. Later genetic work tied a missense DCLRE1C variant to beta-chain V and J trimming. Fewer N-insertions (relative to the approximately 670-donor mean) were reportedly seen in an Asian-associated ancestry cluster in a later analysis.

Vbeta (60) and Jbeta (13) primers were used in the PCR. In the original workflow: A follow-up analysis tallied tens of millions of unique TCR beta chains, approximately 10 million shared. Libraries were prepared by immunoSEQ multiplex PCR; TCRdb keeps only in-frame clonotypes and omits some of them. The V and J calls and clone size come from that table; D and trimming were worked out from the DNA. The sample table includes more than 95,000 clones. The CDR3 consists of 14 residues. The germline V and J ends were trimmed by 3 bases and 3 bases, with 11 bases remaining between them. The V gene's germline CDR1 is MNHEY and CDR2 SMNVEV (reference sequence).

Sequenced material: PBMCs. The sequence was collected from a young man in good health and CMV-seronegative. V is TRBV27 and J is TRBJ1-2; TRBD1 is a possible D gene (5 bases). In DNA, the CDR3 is TGTGCCAGCAGTTTGGTGCGGGGCCACTATGGCTACACCTTC. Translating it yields CASSLVRGHYGYTF.